This entry is about one TCR beta chain. The data were obtained in a study of T cell responses to AZD1222 COVID-19 vaccine. Trimming shortened V by 1 base and J by 1 base, and 9 bases separated the two germline ends. The CDR3 loop spans 15 amino acids. Per the germline V gene, CDR1 is LGHDT and CDR2 is YNNKEL (reference sequence). Clones were sequenced by immunoSEQ multiplex PCR, and TCRdb holds only the in-frame ones, with some missing. Of about 200,000 clones detected, roughly nine tenths appear once; the ten largest clones hold 3% to 4%. The source of this sequence is an adult who received the AZD1222 COVID-19 vaccine. The chain has TRBV3-1 (or the pseudogene TRBV3-2) and TRBJ2-3, with D perhaps matching TRBD1 (6 bases). Sequenced here: peripheral blood, sampled 28 days after the second AZD1222 dose. CDR3 nucleotide sequence: TGTGCCAGCAGCCAAGGCAGGGGTGGCACAGATACGCAGTATTTT. Protein sequence: CASSQGRGGTDTQYF.